Listed below are T cell receptor beta chains from one sample, sequenced in a study of blood T cell repertoires in COVID-19. The table came from immunoSEQ multiplex PCR; TCRdb's copy has only in-frame clones and leaves some out. The sample records a few hundred thousand clones, 80% to 90% being singletons. Sequencing was done on a sample of peripheral blood. These receptors were collected from a man aged 25-45 years with acute or convalescent COVID-19. Each CDR3 is given with its conserved first and last residue. Fields, in order: J gene, V gene, clone size, D gene, CDR3 protein, CDR3 DNA. D genes are given only for firm matches. Rows may omit the clone size; those that give it use once, few, many or a size class.

TRBJ1-3	TRBV6-5	NA	NA	CASSRTGVSGNTIYF	TGTGCCAGCAGTCGGACGGGGGTTTCTGGAAACACCATATATTTT
TRBJ1-5	TRBV5-5	NA	TRBD1	CASSPGQGSNQPQHF	TGTGCCAGCAGCCCGGGACAGGGGAGCAATCAGCCCCAGCATTTT
TRBJ2-3	TRBV7-8	NA	TRBD2	CASSPRTSGSTDTQYF	TGTGCCAGCAGCCCCCGGACTAGCGGAAGCACAGATACGCAGTATTTT
TRBJ1-1	TRBV28	NA	NA	CASSFIRGEAFF	TGTGCCAGCAGTTTCATAAGGGGTGAAGCTTTCTTT
TRBJ2-5	TRBV3-1/TRBV3-2	NA	NA	CASSQGRGYQETQYF	TGTGCCAGCAGCCAAGGCAGGGGCTACCAAGAGACCCAGTACTTC
TRBJ2-5	TRBV7-9	NA	NA	CASSLVGREETQYF	TGTGCCAGCAGCTTAGTTGGGCGAGAAGAGACCCAGTACTTC
TRBJ1-3	TRBV11-3	NA	NA	CASSLGSTAGNTIYF	TGTGCCAGCAGCTTAGGTTCGACAGCCGGAAACACCATATATTTT
TRBJ1-2	TRBV30	NA	NA	CAWSDTGLQGYTF	TGTGCCTGGAGCGATACAGGCCTCCAGGGCTACACCTTC
TRBJ1-4	TRBV15	NA	NA	CATSREGGVFF	TGTGCCACCAGCAGAGAGGGCGGGGTGTTTTTT
TRBJ2-5	TRBV30	NA	TRBD2	CAWAGGSKETQYF	TGTGCCTGGGCGGGGGGGTCAAAGGAGACCCAGTACTTC
TRBJ2-6	TRBV9	NA	NA	CASKQGSGANVLTF	TGTGCCAGCAAACAGGGTTCTGGGGCCAACGTCCTGACTTTC
TRBJ2-5	TRBV5-1	NA	TRBD2	CASSSMTSGGMETQYF	TGCGCCAGCAGCTCGATGACTAGCGGGGGGATGGAGACCCAGTACTTC
TRBJ1-6	TRBV28	once	NA	CASKTGGDNSPLHF	TGTGCCAGCAAAACCGGAGGCGATAATTCACCCCTCCACTTT
TRBJ2-3	TRBV6-5	many	TRBD1	CASRVGQGTDTQYF	TGTGCCAGCAGAGTAGGACAGGGGACAGATACGCAGTATTTT
TRBJ2-1	TRBV6-6	NA	NA	CASSSRQDGQFF	TGTGCCAGCAGTTCGCGACAGGATGGACAGTTCTTC
TRBJ2-3	TRBV5-3	many	NA	CARTLGADTQYF	TGTGCCAGAACCCTTGGGGCGGATACGCAGTATTTT
TRBJ2-3	TRBV7-3	NA	TRBD1	CASSLHKTGTTDTQYF	TGTGCCAGCAGCTTACACAAGACAGGGACCACAGATACGCAGTATTTT
TRBJ1-1	TRBV7-6	NA	NA	CASSREMNTEAFF	TGTGCCAGCAGTCGCGAGATGAACACTGAAGCTTTCTTT
TRBJ2-3	TRBV23-1	NA	NA	CASSQLAERRYEAQYF	TGCGCCAGCAGTCAATTAGCGGAGAGGAGGTACGAAGCGCAGTATTTT
TRBJ1-5	TRBV6-6	NA	TRBD1	CASLAQGAPSQPQHF	TGTGCCAGCCTGGCGCAGGGGGCGCCAAGTCAGCCCCAGCATTTT
TRBJ2-1	TRBV28	NA	TRBD1	CASWGGQGSSEQFF	TGTGCCAGCTGGGGGGGACAGGGGTCGAGTGAGCAGTTCTTC
TRBJ2-6	TRBV27	NA	TRBD1	CASRSDRGGANVLTF	TGTGCCAGCAGGAGCGACAGGGGAGGGGCCAACGTCCTGACTTTC
TRBJ1-5	TRBV19	NA	NA	CASSSGGSQPQHF	TGTGCCAGTAGTTCAGGAGGCAGCCAGCCCCAGCATTTT
TRBJ2-1	TRBV11-3	NA	NA	CASSPQGSYNEQFF	TGTGCCAGCAGCCCTCAGGGATCTTACAATGAGCAGTTCTTC
TRBJ1-3	TRBV7-9	NA	NA	CASRNTGYSGNTIYF	TGTGCCAGCAGGAACACAGGTTACTCTGGAAACACCATATATTTT
TRBJ2-7	TRBV4-2	NA	NA	CASSQAGLASEQYF	TGTGCCAGCAGCCAAGCCGGTCTAGCATCCGAGCAGTACTTC
TRBJ2-1	TRBV27	NA	TRBD2	CASRLAGANNEQFF	TGTGCCAGCCGGCTAGCGGGAGCTAACAATGAGCAGTTCTTC
TRBJ2-7	TRBV3-1/TRBV3-2	NA	TRBD2	CASSQVSGRGEQYF	TGTGCCAGCAGCCAAGTTAGCGGGAGGGGCGAGCAGTACTTC
TRBJ2-1	TRBV14	NA	NA	CASSQDDGGAAYNEQFF	TGTGCCAGCAGCCAAGATGACGGGGGTGCTGCCTACAATGAGCAGTTCTTC
TRBJ2-5	TRBV19	NA	TRBD2	CASSTWTSGQETQYF	TGTGCCAGTAGTACCTGGACTAGCGGACAAGAGACCCAGTACTTC
TRBJ2-1	TRBV7-3	NA	NA	CASSLTPLYNEQFF	TGTGCCAGCAGCTTAACACCCCTATACAATGAGCAGTTCTTC
TRBJ2-1	TRBV7-9	NA	NA	CASSFGALGNEQFF	TGTGCCAGCAGCTTTGGGGCGCTGGGCAATGAGCAGTTCTTC
TRBJ1-2	TRBV4-1	few	NA	CASTPEKVRLRGYTF	TGCGCCAGCACACCGGAGAAGGTACGACTCCGTGGCTACACCTTC
TRBJ1-3	TRBV7-9	NA	TRBD1	CASSGQGSGNTIYF	TGTGCCAGCAGCGGACAGGGCAGTGGAAACACCATATATTTT
TRBJ2-7	TRBV3-1/TRBV3-2	NA	NA	CASSPPISYEQYF	TGTGCCAGCAGCCCCCCTATCTCCTACGAGCAGTACTTC
TRBJ2-7	TRBV28	NA	TRBD1	CASRPGQTYEQYF	TGTGCCAGCAGGCCGGGACAGACGTACGAGCAGTACTTC
TRBJ2-7	TRBV5-1	NA	TRBD1	CASSQRQGVSYEQYF	TGCGCCAGCAGTCAAAGACAGGGCGTCTCCTACGAGCAGTACTTC
TRBJ1-5	TRBV5-1	NA	TRBD1	CASSLVGGGQPQHF	TGCGCCAGCAGCTTGGTAGGGGGCGGGCAGCCCCAGCATTTT
TRBJ1-5	TRBV25-1	NA	TRBD1	CASSESGTGDQPQHF	TGTGCCAGCAGTGAATCAGGGACAGGAGATCAGCCCCAGCATTTT
TRBJ2-2	TRBV29-1	NA	TRBD2	CSVVASGDTGELFF	TGCAGCGTTGTGGCTAGCGGGGACACCGGGGAGCTGTTTTTT
TRBJ2-7	TRBV30	NA	NA	CAWSRGKGSYEQYF	TGTGCCTGGAGCCGGGGTAAGGGATCCTACGAGCAGTACTTC
TRBJ2-7	TRBV25-1	once	TRBD1	CASTRDRVSEQYF	TGTGCCAGCACTCGGGACAGGGTCTCCGAGCAGTACTTC
TRBJ2-7	TRBV15	NA	NA	CATSGLYRDEQYF	TGTGCCACCAGCGGCCTTTACAGGGACGAGCAGTACTTC
TRBJ2-5	TRBV11-2	NA	TRBD1	CASSGGTGVPETQYF	TGTGCCAGCAGCGGCGGGACAGGGGTTCCAGAGACCCAGTACTTC
TRBJ1-2	TRBV9	NA	TRBD1	CASSLQGALGYGYTF	TGTGCCAGCAGCTTACAGGGGGCGCTTGGCTATGGCTACACCTTC
TRBJ1-1	TRBV19	few	NA	CASSISGFAEAFF	TGTGCCAGTAGTATTTCAGGGTTCGCTGAAGCTTTCTTT
TRBJ2-1	TRBV18	NA	TRBD2	CASSPGEGSYNEQFF	TGTGCCAGCTCACCAGGGGAGGGCTCCTACAATGAGCAGTTCTTC
TRBJ2-1	TRBV7-9	NA	NA	CASSITGSYNEQFF	TGTGCCAGCAGCATCACAGGGAGCTACAATGAGCAGTTCTTC